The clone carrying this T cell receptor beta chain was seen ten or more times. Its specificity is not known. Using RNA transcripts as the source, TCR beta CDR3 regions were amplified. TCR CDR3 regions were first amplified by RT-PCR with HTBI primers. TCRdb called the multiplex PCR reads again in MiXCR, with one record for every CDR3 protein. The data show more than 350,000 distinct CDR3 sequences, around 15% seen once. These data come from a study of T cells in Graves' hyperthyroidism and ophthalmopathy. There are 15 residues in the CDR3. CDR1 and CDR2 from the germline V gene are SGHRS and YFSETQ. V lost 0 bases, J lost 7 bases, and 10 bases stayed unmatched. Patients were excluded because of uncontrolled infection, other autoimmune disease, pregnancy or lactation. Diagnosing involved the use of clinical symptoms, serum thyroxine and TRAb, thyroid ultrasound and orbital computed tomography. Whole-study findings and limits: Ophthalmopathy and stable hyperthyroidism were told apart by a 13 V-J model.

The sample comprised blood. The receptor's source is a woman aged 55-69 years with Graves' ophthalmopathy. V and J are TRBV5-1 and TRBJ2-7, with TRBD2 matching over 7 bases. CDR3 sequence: CASSLVGRSPGEQYF. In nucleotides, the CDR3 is TGCGCCAGCAGCTTGGTCGGGAGGAGCCCAGGGGAGCAGTACTTC.